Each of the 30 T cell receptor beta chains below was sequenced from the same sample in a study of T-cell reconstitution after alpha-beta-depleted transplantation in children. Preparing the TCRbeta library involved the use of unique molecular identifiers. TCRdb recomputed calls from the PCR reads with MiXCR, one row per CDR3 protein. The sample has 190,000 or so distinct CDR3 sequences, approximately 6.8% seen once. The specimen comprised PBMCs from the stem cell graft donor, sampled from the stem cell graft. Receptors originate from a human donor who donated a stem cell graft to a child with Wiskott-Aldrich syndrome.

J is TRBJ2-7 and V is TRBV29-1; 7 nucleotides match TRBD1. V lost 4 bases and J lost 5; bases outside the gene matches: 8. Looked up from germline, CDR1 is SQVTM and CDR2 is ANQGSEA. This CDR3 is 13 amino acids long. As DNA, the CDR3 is TGCAGCGTTGTGGTCTTCACAGGGGACGAGCAGTACTTC. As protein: CSVVVFTGDEQYF.

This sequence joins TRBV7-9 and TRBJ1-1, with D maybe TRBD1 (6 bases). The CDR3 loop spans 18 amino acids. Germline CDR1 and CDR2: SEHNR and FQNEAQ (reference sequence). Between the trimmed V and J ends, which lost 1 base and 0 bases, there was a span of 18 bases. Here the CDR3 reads CASSLGSVWGGMNTEAFF. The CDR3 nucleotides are TGTGCCAGCAGCTTAGGTTCAGTCTGGGGGGGCATGAACACTGAAGCTTTCTTT.

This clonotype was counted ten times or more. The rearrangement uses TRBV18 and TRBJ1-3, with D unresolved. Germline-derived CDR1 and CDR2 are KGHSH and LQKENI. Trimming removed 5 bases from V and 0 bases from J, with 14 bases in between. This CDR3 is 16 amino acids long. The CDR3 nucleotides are TGTGCCAGCTCAACAGACACTAGACGCTCTGGAAACACCATATATTTT. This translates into CASSTDTRRSGNTIYF.

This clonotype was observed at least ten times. The CDR3, as DNA: TGTGCCAGCAGCTCCCAGGGGACTAACTATGGCTACACCTTC. It encodes CASSSQGTNYGYTF. The chain is built from TRBV5-6 and TRBJ1-2, with a possible D match to TRBD1 (6 bases). The CDR3 totals 14 residues. V shed 3 bases and J shed 0 bases, with 9 bases lying between them. The V gene's germline CDR1 is SGHDT and CDR2 YYEEEE.

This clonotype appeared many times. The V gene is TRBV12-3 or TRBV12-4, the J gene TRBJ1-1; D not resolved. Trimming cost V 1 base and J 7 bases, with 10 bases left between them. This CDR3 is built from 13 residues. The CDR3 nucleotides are TGTGCCAGCAGTTTAGGAGAAACCAGTGAAGCTTTCTTT. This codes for CASSLGETSEAFF.

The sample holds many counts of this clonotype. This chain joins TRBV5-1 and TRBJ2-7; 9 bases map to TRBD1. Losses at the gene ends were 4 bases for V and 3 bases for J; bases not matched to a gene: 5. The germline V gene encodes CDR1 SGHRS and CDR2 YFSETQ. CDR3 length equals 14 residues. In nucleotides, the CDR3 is TGCGCCAGCAGCAGGACAGGGGAGGTCTACGAGCAGTACTTC. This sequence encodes CASSRTGEVYEQYF.

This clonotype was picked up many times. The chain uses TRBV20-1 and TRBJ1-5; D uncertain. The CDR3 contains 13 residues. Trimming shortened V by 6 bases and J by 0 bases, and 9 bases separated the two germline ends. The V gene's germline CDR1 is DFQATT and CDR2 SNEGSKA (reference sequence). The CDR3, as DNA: TGCAGTGCCTTGGACGATAGCAATCAGCCCCAGCATTTT. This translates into CSALDDSNQPQHF.

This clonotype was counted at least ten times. CDR3 in amino acids: CATSDPTGGSYNEQFF. The CDR3 coding sequence is TGTGCCACCAGTGATCCGACAGGGGGCTCCTACAATGAGCAGTTCTTC. J is TRBJ2-1 and V is TRBV24-1, with 9 bases matching TRBD1. J was trimmed by 0 bases and V by 3 bases; bases with no gene match: 2. The CDR3 contains 16 residues. Germline values: CDR1 KGHDR, CDR2 SFDVKD.

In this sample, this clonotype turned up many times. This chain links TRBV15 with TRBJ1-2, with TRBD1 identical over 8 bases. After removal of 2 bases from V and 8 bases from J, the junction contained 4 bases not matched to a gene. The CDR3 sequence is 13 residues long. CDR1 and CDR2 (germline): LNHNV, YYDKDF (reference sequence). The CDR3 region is CATSRSTGEGYTF. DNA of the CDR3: TGTGCCACCAGCAGATCGACAGGGGAGGGCTACACCTTC. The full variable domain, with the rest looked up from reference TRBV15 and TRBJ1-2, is DAMVIQNPRYQVTQFGKPVTLSCSQTLNHNVMYWYQQKSSQAPKLLFHYYDKDFNNEADTPDNFQSRRPNTSFCFLDIRSPGLGDTAMYLCATSRSTGEGYTFGSGTRLTVV.

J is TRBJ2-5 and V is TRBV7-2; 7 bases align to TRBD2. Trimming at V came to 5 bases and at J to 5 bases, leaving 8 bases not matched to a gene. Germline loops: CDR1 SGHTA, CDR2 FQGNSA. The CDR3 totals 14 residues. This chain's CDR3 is CASSPRGGEETQYF. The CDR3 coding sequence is TGTGCCAGCAGCCCCCGGGGAGGGGAGGAGACCCAGTACTTC.

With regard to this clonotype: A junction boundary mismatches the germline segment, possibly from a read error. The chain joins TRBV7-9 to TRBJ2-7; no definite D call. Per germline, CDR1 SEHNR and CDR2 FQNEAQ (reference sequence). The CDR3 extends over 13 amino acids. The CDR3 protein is CTSSLGTSYEQYF. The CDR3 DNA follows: TGTACCAGCAGCTTAGGAACCTCCTACGAGCAGTACTTC.

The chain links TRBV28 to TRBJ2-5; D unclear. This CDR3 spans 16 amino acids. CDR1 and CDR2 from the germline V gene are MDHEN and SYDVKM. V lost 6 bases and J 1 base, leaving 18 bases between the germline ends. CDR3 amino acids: CASSGVGRAIQETQYF. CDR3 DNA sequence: TGTGCCAGCAGCGGAGTCGGTAGGGCGATCCAAGAGACCCAGTACTTC.

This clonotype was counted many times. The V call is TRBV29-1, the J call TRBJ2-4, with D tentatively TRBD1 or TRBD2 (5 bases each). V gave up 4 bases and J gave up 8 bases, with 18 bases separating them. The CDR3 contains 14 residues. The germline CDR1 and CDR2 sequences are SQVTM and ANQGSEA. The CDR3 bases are TGCAGCGTTGGGGTAGGACACACCGGGGACATTCAGTACTTC. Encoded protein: CSVGVGHTGDIQYF.

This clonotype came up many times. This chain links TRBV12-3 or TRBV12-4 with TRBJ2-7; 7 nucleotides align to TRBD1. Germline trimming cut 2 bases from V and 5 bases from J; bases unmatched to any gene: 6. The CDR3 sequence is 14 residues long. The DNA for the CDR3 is TGTGCCAGCAGTTTACACAGGGGTTCCCACGAGCAGTACTTC. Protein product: CASSLHRGSHEQYF.

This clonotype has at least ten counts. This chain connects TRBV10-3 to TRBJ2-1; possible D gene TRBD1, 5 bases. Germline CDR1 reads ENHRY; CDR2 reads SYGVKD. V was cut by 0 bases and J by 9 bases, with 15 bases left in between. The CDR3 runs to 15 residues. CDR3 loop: CAISESARRQGEQFF. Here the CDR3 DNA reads TGTGCCATCAGTGAGTCGGCACGGCGTCAGGGTGAGCAGTTCTTC.

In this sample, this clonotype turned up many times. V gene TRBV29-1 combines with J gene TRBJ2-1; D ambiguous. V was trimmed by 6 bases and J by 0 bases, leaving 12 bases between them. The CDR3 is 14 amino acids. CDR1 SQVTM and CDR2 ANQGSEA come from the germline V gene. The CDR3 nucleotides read TGCAGCGTCCCAGCCGCGAGCTCCTACAATGAGCAGTTCTTC. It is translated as CSVPAASSYNEQFF.

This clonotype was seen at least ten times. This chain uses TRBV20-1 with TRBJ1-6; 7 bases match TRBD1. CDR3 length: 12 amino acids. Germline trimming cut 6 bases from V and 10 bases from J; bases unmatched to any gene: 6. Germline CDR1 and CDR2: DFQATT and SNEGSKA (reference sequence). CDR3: CSAIDRVSPLHF. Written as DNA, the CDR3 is TGCAGTGCCATTGACAGGGTATCACCCCTCCACTTT.

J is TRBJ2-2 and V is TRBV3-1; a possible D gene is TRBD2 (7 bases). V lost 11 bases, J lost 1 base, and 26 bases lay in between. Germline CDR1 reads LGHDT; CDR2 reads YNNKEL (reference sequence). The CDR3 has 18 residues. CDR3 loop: CACSQADRGAGNTGELFF. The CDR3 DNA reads TGTGCCTGCTCCCAAGCGGATCGGGGGGCTGGGAACACCGGGGAGCTGTTTTTT.

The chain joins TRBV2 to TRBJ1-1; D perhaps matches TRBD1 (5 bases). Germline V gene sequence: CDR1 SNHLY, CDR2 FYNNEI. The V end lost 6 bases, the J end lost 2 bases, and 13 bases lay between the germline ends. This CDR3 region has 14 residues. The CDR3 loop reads CASRRDEGNTEAFF. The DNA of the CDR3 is TGTGCCAGCAGAAGGGACGAAGGAAACACTGAAGCTTTCTTT.

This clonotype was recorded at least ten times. CDR3 sequence (DNA): TGTGCCAGCAGCTTAGGCCTAGCGGGAGGGCCGGAGACCCAGTACTTC. Translation: CASSLGLAGGPETQYF. The genes are TRBV7-2 and TRBJ2-5; TRBD2 aligns across 12 bases. Germline V gene sequence: CDR1 SGHTA, CDR2 FQGNSA. This CDR3 spans 16 amino acids. Trimming removed 1 base from V and 5 bases from J; junction bases left unmatched: 5.

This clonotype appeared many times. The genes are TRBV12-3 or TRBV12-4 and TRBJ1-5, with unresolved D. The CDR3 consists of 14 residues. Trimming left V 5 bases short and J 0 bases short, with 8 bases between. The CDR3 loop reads CASSGDHSNQPQHF. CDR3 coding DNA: TGTGCCAGCAGTGGCGACCATAGCAATCAGCCCCAGCATTTT.

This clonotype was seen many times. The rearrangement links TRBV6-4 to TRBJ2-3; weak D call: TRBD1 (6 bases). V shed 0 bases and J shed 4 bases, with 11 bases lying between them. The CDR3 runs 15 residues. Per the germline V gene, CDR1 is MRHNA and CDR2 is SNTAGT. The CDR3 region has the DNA TGTGCCAGCAGTGACTCCTACAGGGAGCCAGATACGCAGTATTTT. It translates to CASSDSYREPDTQYF.

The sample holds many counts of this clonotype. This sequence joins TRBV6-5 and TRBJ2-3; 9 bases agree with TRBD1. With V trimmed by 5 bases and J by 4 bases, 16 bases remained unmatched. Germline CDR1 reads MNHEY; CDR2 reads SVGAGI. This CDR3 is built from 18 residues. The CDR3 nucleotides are TGTGCCAGCAGTACGCCGGGACAGGGACCCTCTATATCAGATACGCAGTATTTT. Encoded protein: CASSTPGQGPSISDTQYF.

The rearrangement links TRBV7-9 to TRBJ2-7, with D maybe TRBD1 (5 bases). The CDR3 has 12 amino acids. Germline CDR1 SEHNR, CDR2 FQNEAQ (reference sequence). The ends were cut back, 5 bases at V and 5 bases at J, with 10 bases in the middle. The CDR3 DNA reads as TGTGCCAGCAGCCCAGGGTTCCACGAGCAGTACTTC. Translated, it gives CASSPGFHEQYF.

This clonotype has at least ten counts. The chain's CDR3 is CASSLRAGANYGYTF. The CDR3 DNA reads as TGCGCCAGCAGCTTAAGGGCTGGTGCTAACTATGGCTACACCTTC. The rearrangement joins TRBV5-1 to TRBJ1-2; D is undetermined. This CDR3 has 15 amino acids. The V end lost 2 bases, the J end lost 0 bases, and 11 bases lay between the germline ends. CDR1 SGHRS and CDR2 YFSETQ come from the germline V gene.

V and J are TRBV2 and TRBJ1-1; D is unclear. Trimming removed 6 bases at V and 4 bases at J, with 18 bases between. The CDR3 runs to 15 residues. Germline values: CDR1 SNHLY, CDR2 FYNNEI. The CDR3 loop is CASSVRVAGGTEAFF. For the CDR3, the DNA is TGTGCCAGCAGCGTTCGGGTGGCAGGCGGCACTGAAGCTTTCTTT. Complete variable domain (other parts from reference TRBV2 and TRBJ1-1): EPEVTQTPSHQVTQMGQEVILRCVPISNHLYFYWYRQILGQKVEFLVSFYNNEISEKSEIFDDQFSVERPDGSNFTLKIRSTKLEDSAMYFCASSVRVAGGTEAFFGQGTRLTVV.

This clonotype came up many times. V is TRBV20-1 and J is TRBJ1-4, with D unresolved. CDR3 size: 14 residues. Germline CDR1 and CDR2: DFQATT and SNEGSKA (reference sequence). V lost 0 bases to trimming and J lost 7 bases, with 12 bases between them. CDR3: CSARDRGSGEKLFF. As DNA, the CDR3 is TGCAGTGCTAGAGATCGGGGATCTGGTGAAAAACTGTTTTTT.

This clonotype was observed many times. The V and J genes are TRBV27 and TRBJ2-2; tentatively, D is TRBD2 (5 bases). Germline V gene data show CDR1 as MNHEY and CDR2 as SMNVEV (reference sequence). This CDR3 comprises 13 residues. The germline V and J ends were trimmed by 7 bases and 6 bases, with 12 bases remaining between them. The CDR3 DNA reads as TGTGCCAGCACCCTAGGCGGGTCCGGGGAGCTGTTTTTT. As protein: CASTLGGSGELFF.

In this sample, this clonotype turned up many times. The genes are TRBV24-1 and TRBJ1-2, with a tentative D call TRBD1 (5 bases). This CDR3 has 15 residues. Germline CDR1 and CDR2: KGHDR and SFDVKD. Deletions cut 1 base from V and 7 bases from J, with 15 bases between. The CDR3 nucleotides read TGTGCCACCAGTGATTTTCCAGGGCCGCCGGGTGGCTACACCTTC. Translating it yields CATSDFPGPPGGYTF.

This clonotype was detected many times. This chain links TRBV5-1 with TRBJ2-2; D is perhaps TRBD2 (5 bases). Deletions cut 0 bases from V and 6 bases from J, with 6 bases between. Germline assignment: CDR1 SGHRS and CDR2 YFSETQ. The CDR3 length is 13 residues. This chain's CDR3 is CASSLASPGELFF. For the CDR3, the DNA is TGCGCCAGCAGCTTGGCTAGCCCCGGGGAGCTGTTTTTT. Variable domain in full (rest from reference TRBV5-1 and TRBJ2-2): KAGVTQTPRYLIKTRGQQVTLSCSPISGHRSVSWYQQTPGQGLQFLFEYFSETQRNKGNFPGRFSGRQFSNSRSEMNVSTLELGDSALYLCASSLASPGELFFGEGSRLTVL.